Below are 31 T cell receptor beta chains sequenced from a single sample in a study of CD8 T cells in Susac syndrome. RNA totalling about 0.45 to 1 ug underwent reverse transcription with random hexamers. TCRdb reprocessed the immunoSEQ multiplex PCR reads with MiXCR, giving one entry per CDR3 protein. This sample has approximately 130,000 distinct CDR3 sequences, with 91% found just once. Sequences were obtained from CD8+ T cells from PBMCs. Receptors were obtained from a human donor with multiple sclerosis.

The J gene is TRBJ2-7, the V gene TRBV6-5; tentative D call: TRBD1 (5 bases). The CDR3 sequence is 12 residues long. Trimming stripped 10 bases from V and 2 bases from J, with 12 bases between. Germline V lookup: CDR1 MNHEY, CDR2 SVGAGI. The CDR3 sequence: CATSDSPYEQYF. The CDR3 bases are TGTGCCACCTCAGACAGTCCCTACGAGCAGTACTTC.

This rearrangement joins TRBV29-1 to TRBJ2-3; no clear D. V lost 7 bases to trimming and J lost 0 bases, with 8 bases between them. The CDR3 is made up of 12 amino acids. Germline V gene lookup returns CDR1 SQVTM and CDR2 ANQGSEA. For the CDR3, the DNA is TGCAGCGCCGCGGCGAGCACAGATACGCAGTATTTT. Protein product: CSAAASTDTQYF.

The chain combines TRBV29-1 with TRBJ2-7; unclear D gene. Trimming left V 3 bases short and J 2 bases short, with 11 bases between. Germline V gives CDR1 SQVTM, CDR2 ANQGSEA. This CDR3 is 13 amino acids long. CDR3 bases: TGCAGCGTTGAGACCTCACTCACCTACGAGCAGTACTTC. Its protein product is CSVETSLTYEQYF.

This clonotype has a single count. V usage is TRBV20-1 and J usage is TRBJ1-1; no clear D gene. The germline V and J ends were trimmed by 0 bases and 1 base, with 6 bases remaining between them. The germline CDR1 and CDR2 sequences are DFQATT and SNEGSKA (reference sequence). The CDR3 totals 13 residues. CDR3 in amino acids: CSARDEGNTEAFF. The DNA of the CDR3 is TGCAGTGCTAGAGATGAGGGGAACACTGAAGCTTTCTTT.

The chain recombines TRBV6-2 or TRBV6-3 with TRBJ2-2; D is ambiguous. The V end was cut by 5 bases, the J end by 7 bases, with 11 bases between. The length of the CDR3 is 13 residues. CDR1 and CDR2 (germline): MNHEY, SVGEGT. CDR3 DNA sequence: TGTGCCAGCAGTCCCCCTGGTGACGGGGAGCTGTTTTTT. Encoded protein: CASSPPGDGELFF.

The chain couples TRBV4-1 to TRBJ1-2; D is uncertain. Trimming left V 2 bases short and J 4 bases short, with 11 bases between. The CDR3 covers 14 residues. Looked up from germline, CDR1 is MGHRA and CDR2 is YSYEKL. The CDR3 is CASSQQHGFYGYTF. The CDR3 DNA is TGCGCCAGCAGCCAACAACACGGATTCTATGGCTACACCTTC.

The genes are TRBV20-1 and TRBJ1-5; D not resolved. Trimming cost V 1 base and J 3 bases, with 16 bases left between them. Per germline, CDR1 DFQATT and CDR2 SNEGSKA (reference sequence). The CDR3 is made up of 16 amino acids. The CDR3 DNA is TGCAGTGCTAGAGGGTTGGGAGAAGGACCCAATCAGCCCCAGCATTTT. It yields the protein CSARGLGEGPNQPQHF.

The gene calls are TRBV20-1 and TRBJ2-7; 8 bases map to TRBD2. After removal of 0 bases from V and 6 bases from J, the junction contained 13 bases not matched to a gene. The CDR3 is made up of 16 amino acids. Germline CDR1 DFQATT, CDR2 SNEGSKA (reference sequence). CDR3 DNA sequence: TGCAGTGCTAGAGATTTGAGTACTAGCGGAACTGCCGAGCAGTACTTC. It yields the protein CSARDLSTSGTAEQYF.

This clonotype was counted only a few times. The chain carries TRBV20-1 and TRBJ1-2; a weak D match, TRBD1 (5 bases). The germline V and J ends were trimmed by 1 base and 2 bases, with 14 bases remaining between them. CDR1 is DFQATT, CDR2 SNEGSKA, per germline (reference sequence). This CDR3 region has 15 residues. CDR3 sequence (DNA): TGCAGTGCTAGAGTAAAGACGACAGTGAACTATGGCTACACCTTC. Its protein product is CSARVKTTVNYGYTF.

There are a few counts of this clonotype. The chain couples TRBV5-4 to TRBJ2-7; TRBD2 aligns across 7 bases. The ends lost 1 base at V and 2 bases at J; junction bases unmatched: 3. The germline gives CDR1 SGHNT, CDR2 YYREEE (reference sequence). This CDR3 is 14 amino acids long. CDR3 in DNA: TGTGCCAGCAGCTTGAATGGGAGGGCCTACGAGCAGTACTTC. Translation: CASSLNGRAYEQYF.

The chain recombines TRBV28 with TRBJ2-2, with TRBD1 matching over 8 bases. Germline CDR1 and CDR2: MDHEN and SYDVKM. This CDR3 contains 14 residues. V shed 6 bases, J shed 7 bases, and the junction held 7 bases outside the gene matches. The CDR3 loop reads CASRPTGEGGELFF. In DNA form, the CDR3 reads TGTGCCAGCAGGCCGACAGGGGAAGGCGGGGAGCTGTTTTTT.

The chain uses TRBV30 and TRBJ2-3, with TRBD2 as a possible D gene (5 bases). Between the trimmed V and J ends, which lost 0 bases and 4 bases, there was a span of 14 bases. The length of the CDR3 is 15 residues. From germline, CDR1 is GTSNPN and CDR2 SVGIG (reference sequence). CDR3 in DNA: TGTGCCTGGAGTGTACTGCTAGCTGGGTCAGATACGCAGTATTTT. Protein product: CAWSVLLAGSDTQYF. The entire variable domain, with the rest obtained from reference TRBV30 and TRBJ2-3, is as follows: SQTIHQWPATLVQPVGSPLSLECTVEGTSNPNLYWYRQAAGRGLQLLFYSVGIGQISSEVPQNLSASRPQDRQFILSSKKLLLSDSGFYLCAWSVLLAGSDTQYFGPGTRLTVL.

The chain has TRBV7-9 and TRBJ2-7; no firm D call. V lost 5 bases and J lost 5, with 10 bases in between. CDR1 is SEHNR, CDR2 FQNEAQ, per germline (reference sequence). The CDR3 contains 12 residues. As DNA, the CDR3 is TGTGCCAGCAGCCATCGTTGGGACGAGCAGTACTTC. Amino acid sequence: CASSHRWDEQYF.

The rearrangement links TRBV27 to TRBJ1-5, with TRBD1 matching over 8 bases. The CDR3 extends over 16 amino acids. The trim removed 5 bases at V and 7 bases at J, leaving 13 bases unmatched. Germline V gene lookup returns CDR1 MNHEY and CDR2 SMNVEV (reference sequence). For the CDR3, the DNA is TGTGCCAGCAGTCCAGGAACTCAGGGGGCCCGACAGCCCCAGCATTTT. It specifies CASSPGTQGARQPQHF.

The chain couples TRBV12-3 or TRBV12-4 to TRBJ2-6; the D gene could be TRBD1 or TRBD2 (5 bases each). CDR3 length equals 14 residues. V was pared by 6 bases and J by 4 bases, with 10 bases between. This CDR3 is CASSPGAGANVLTF. Written as DNA, the CDR3 is TGTGCCAGCAGCCCCGGGGCCGGGGCCAACGTCCTGACTTTC.

This rearrangement joins TRBV5-1 to TRBJ2-7; tentative D call: TRBD2 (6 bases). V dropped 0 bases and J dropped 4 bases, with 14 bases sitting between them. The CDR3 loop spans 15 amino acids. The germline gives CDR1 SGHRS, CDR2 YFSETQ. CDR3 DNA: TGCGCCAGCAGCTTGGATCAGGGAGGAGTGTACGAGCAGTACTTC. Its protein is CASSLDQGGVYEQYF.

This clonotype came up once. The chain employs TRBV19 and TRBJ2-7; 10 bases fit TRBD1. Unmatched junction bases numbered 4, after V lost 3 bases and J lost 2 bases. In germline, CDR1 is LNHDA, CDR2 SQIVND (reference sequence). This CDR3 is 15 amino acids long. The CDR3 is CASSIVGTGAYEQYF. The CDR3 DNA follows: TGTGCCAGTAGTATTGTGGGGACAGGGGCCTACGAGCAGTACTTC.

The V call is TRBV13, the J call TRBJ2-3; either TRBD1 or TRBD2 may supply D (6 bases each). The germline CDR1 and CDR2 sequences are PRHDT and FYEKMQ (reference sequence). The CDR3 length is 13 residues. The germline V and J ends were trimmed by 5 bases and 11 bases, with 17 bases remaining between them. The CDR3 sequence: CASSSRGGVGQYF. CDR3 sequence (DNA): TGTGCCAGCAGCAGCAGGGGCGGGGTAGGGCAGTATTTT. Drawing the rest from reference TRBV13 and TRBJ2-3, the complete variable domain is AAGVIQSPRHLIKEKRETATLKCYPIPRHDTVYWYQQGPGQDPQFLISFYEKMQSDKGSIPDRFSAQQFSDYHSELNMSSLELGDSALYFCASSSRGGVGQYFGPGTRLTVL.

This chain uses TRBV30 with TRBJ1-5, with TRBD1 identical over 7 bases. The V gene's germline CDR1 is GTSNPN and CDR2 SVGIG (reference sequence). V shed 2 bases and J 3 bases; nucleotides not matched to a gene: 4. CDR3 length equals 14 residues. CDR3 nucleotides: TGTGCCTGGAGTACAGGGACAGCCAATCAGCCCCAGCATTTT. Its protein is CAWSTGTANQPQHF. Full variable domain (rest looked up from reference TRBV30 and TRBJ1-5): SQTIHQWPATLVQPVGSPLSLECTVEGTSNPNLYWYRQAAGRGLQLLFYSVGIGQISSEVPQNLSASRPQDRQFILSSKKLLLSDSGFYLCAWSTGTANQPQHFGDGTRLSIL.

This clonotype was picked up one time. The chain combines TRBV11-2 with TRBJ1-1; no reliable D call. The germline gives CDR1 SGHAT, CDR2 FQNNGV. The CDR3 loop spans 10 amino acids. Trimming cost V 5 bases and J 5 bases, with 3 bases left between them. In nucleotides, the CDR3 is TGTGCCAGCAGCAAAACTGAAGCTTTCTTT. This codes for CASSKTEAFF.

This chain uses TRBV5-4 with TRBJ2-7, with 11 bases identical to TRBD2. The ends lost 4 bases at V and 5 bases at J; junction bases unmatched: 8. Germline V gene data show CDR1 as SGHNT and CDR2 as YYREEE (reference sequence). This CDR3 is built from 15 residues. The CDR3 sequence: CASSLLAGASNEQYF. For the CDR3, the DNA is TGTGCCAGCAGCCTACTAGCGGGAGCGTCTAACGAGCAGTACTTC.

This chain connects TRBV18 to TRBJ1-2; a weak D match, TRBD1 (6 bases). The CDR3 loop spans 14 amino acids. Trimming cost V 2 bases and J 4 bases, with 11 bases left between them. CDR1 and CDR2 (germline): KGHSH, LQKENI. CDR3 DNA sequence: TGTGCCAGCTCACCAACAACAGGGACCTATGGCTACACCTTC. Translated, it gives CASSPTTGTYGYTF.

This chain uses TRBV5-5 with TRBJ2-7; a weak D match, TRBD2 (5 bases). V was clipped by 2 bases and J by 6 bases, with 9 bases between them. The CDR3 is made up of 12 amino acids. Germline V gives CDR1 SGHKS, CDR2 YYEKEE (reference sequence). The CDR3 DNA sequence: TGTGCCAGCAGCTTACTAGTTGGCGAGCAGTACTTC. Protein: CASSLLVGEQYF.

The rearrangement joins TRBV3-1 to TRBJ2-1; TRBD2 agrees at 8 bases. CDR3 length: 13 residues. Per germline, CDR1 LGHDT and CDR2 YNNKEL (reference sequence). V trimming: 4 bases; J trimming: 8 bases; junction bases outside the gene matches: 4. The CDR3 nucleotides are TGTGCCAGCAGCCCCCCGGGGGGGGATGAGCAGTTCTTC. Its protein product is CASSPPGGDEQFF.

The chain uses TRBV19 and TRBJ2-2; D possibly corresponds to TRBD1 (5 bases). Germline assignment: CDR1 LNHDA and CDR2 SQIVND (reference sequence). The CDR3 is 14 amino acids. Trimming shortened V by 3 bases and J by 5 bases, and 10 bases separated the two germline ends. The CDR3 loop is CASSMAGWTGELFF. CDR3 sequence (DNA): TGTGCCAGTAGTATGGCAGGGTGGACCGGGGAGCTGTTTTTT.

This clonotype was detected once. A read error may produce the germline difference seen at one junction end. The V gene is TRBV7-9, the J gene TRBJ1-4; no firm D call. The CDR3 runs to 12 residues. Germline V gene sequence: CDR1 SEHNR, CDR2 FQNEAQ (reference sequence). CDR3 nucleotides: TGTGTCAGCAGCTTTGGGGATGAAAAACTGTTTTTT. Protein sequence: CVSSFGDEKLFF.

The chain combines TRBV9 with TRBJ1-3; TRBD1 matches at 8 bases. Germline V CDR1 and CDR2: SGDLS, YYNGEE. V was pared by 3 bases and J by 3 bases, with 8 bases of the junction left unmatched. The CDR3 is made up of 16 amino acids. The CDR3 DNA sequence: TGTGCCAGCAGCGCTGGACAGGGCACTGGTGGAAACACCATATATTTT. Amino acids: CASSAGQGTGGNTIYF.

This chain links TRBV19 with TRBJ1-5; no definite D call. V was pared by 0 bases and J by 5 bases, with 14 bases between. Germline V gene sequence: CDR1 LNHDA, CDR2 SQIVND (reference sequence). The CDR3 extends over 16 amino acids. CDR3 DNA: TGTGCCAGTAGTATAGATGTGTCAGGTTGGGATCAGCCCCAGCATTTT. This codes for CASSIDVSGWDQPQHF.

The V gene is TRBV7-2, the J gene TRBJ2-3; 7 positions match TRBD1. The CDR3 has 17 residues. V lost 5 bases, J lost 5 bases, and 16 bases stayed unmatched. The V gene's germline CDR1 is SGHTA and CDR2 FQGNSA. The CDR3 nucleotides are TGTGCCAGCAGCCGACGGACGCAACGGACAGGTAGAGATACGCAGTATTTT. It is translated as CASSRRTQRTGRDTQYF.

The V and J genes are TRBV7-9 and TRBJ2-2, with D possibly TRBD2 on 6 matching bases. Trimming left V 5 bases short and J 6 bases short, with 10 bases between. CDR3 size: 13 residues. The germline gives CDR1 SEHNR, CDR2 FQNEAQ (reference sequence). CDR3 DNA sequence: TGTGCCAGCAGCATGGAGGGCGCCGGGGAGCTGTTTTTT. Its translation is CASSMEGAGELFF.

The V call is TRBV25-1, the J call TRBJ1-1; TRBD1 might be the D (5 bases). Trimming removed 6 bases from V and 4 bases from J, with 12 bases in between. The CDR3 runs 13 residues. The germline V gene encodes CDR1 MGHDK and CDR2 SYGVNS. CDR3 sequence reads: CASSQPGRTEAFF. The DNA of the CDR3 is TGTGCCAGCAGCCAACCGGGACGCACTGAAGCTTTCTTT.